The present TCR beta chain was sequenced within a study of OX40 agonist ivuxolimab in advanced cancers. As for the study in general: There were three patients with partial responses, one having hepatocellular carcinoma and two cutaneous melanoma.

On this clone: Its antigen is not known.

Losses at the gene ends were 1 base for V and 6 bases for J; bases not matched to a gene: 2. The CDR3 has 14 amino acids. Germline V gene data show CDR1 as GTSNPN and CDR2 as SVGIG (reference sequence). Study-wide points: Among T cells, CD8+ cells averaged more expanded clones than CD4+ cells.

Using immunoSEQ multiplex PCR, the repertoire was profiled, and TCRdb retains in-frame clones only, with some absent. The repertoire holds tens of thousands of clones, with roughly 91% as singletons. V is TRBV30 and J is TRBJ1-5; TRBD1 aligns across 11 bases. The specimen comprised CD4+ or CD8+ T cells sorted from blood, sampled in a trial of the OX40 agonist ivuxolimab. The clonotype was recovered from an adult with an advanced solid tumor such as melanoma, head and neck, liver or kidney cancer. CDR3 protein: CAWSEGQGGQPQHF. CDR3 DNA sequence: TGTGCCTGGAGTGAGGGACAGGGGGGTCAGCCCCAGCATTTT.